Listed here is a single T cell receptor beta chain. Its antigen is still unknown. This specimen comes from a study of T cell responses to AZD1222 COVID-19 vaccine. Points from the study as a whole: White British ancestry dominated among donors, who included more females, and clonal diversity was possibly underestimated.

TCRdb's table, derived via immunoSEQ multiplex PCR, lists solely in-frame clones and lacks some. The sample holds under 200,000 clones, about nine tenths seen once. The sequence derives from an adult in good health. The material sequenced was peripheral blood, taken on day 0 of AZD1222 vaccination.

The CDR3, as DNA: TGTGCCAGCAGAACCTACCATTCACCCCTCCACTTT. It encodes CASRTYHSPLHF. V and J are TRBV27 and TRBJ1-6; D gene ambiguous. Deletions cut 6 bases from V and 8 bases from J, with 8 bases between. Germline CDR1 and CDR2: MNHEY and SMNVEV (reference sequence). This CDR3 spans 12 amino acids.